Sequencing of this T cell receptor (beta chain) was carried out in a study of blood T cell repertoires in COVID-19 (dated by TCRdb to the early 2020s). General notes on the study: Samples covering the acute and convalescent phases of COVID-19 were provided by collaborators in the United States, Italy and Spain. Samples came from the ongoing ImmuneRACE study (first 160 participants) plus 1,254 subjects from 6 global collaborators. Sample metadata almost always included a de-identified subject ID, COVID-19 status, age in years and sex. Where available, HLA class I and class II types were obtained from metadata supplied by the sample provider rather than from assay-based typing. Subjects who had been exposed to COVID-19, were actively infected with it, or had recovered from it provided the deeply sampled blood TCRbeta repertoires that made up the dataset. A freely available public database, intended as a resource for researchers studying the immune response to SARS-CoV-2, is where the repertoires were released. The material from the prospective study consisted of cDNA or gDNA derived from T cells, B-cell-depleted T cells, or PBMCs. What the research found in general, with its limitations: How much clinical and demographic metadata was included differed by source and by participant, and the metadata was provided uncurated.

Collaborating institutions collected whole blood in K2EDTA tubes following their own protocols. For TCRbeta analysis, collaborators shipped samples as frozen whole blood, isolated PBMCs, or DNA extracted from either of those sample types. Trimming costs V 0 bases and J 2 bases, and their ends lie 13 bases apart. CDR3 length: 16 amino acids, cysteine to phenylalanine. CDR3 DNA only is kept here, 48 bases in frame from base 1. The germline V gene sets CDR1 to LGHNA and CDR2 to YSLEER. Of note for this clone: This clone's antigen is unknown. No qualities accompany the bases; no much larger clone lies one base away.

TCRbeta CDR3 regions were amplified from genomic DNA using the immunoSEQ Assay, a bias-controlled multiplex PCR. On the study's bioinformatics: Within the assay, amplification of reference gene primers was used to estimate how many nucleated cells each sample contained. To quantify the absolute abundance of each unique TCRbeta CDR3 rearrangement, sequence reads were collapsed and filtered. For each sample, productive Simpson clonality was calculated as the square root of Simpson's diversity index over productive rearrangements. In its TCRdb copy, this immuneACCESS table keeps in-frame sequences only and misses some clones. Where compared with another copy, unresolved V genes explain less than half of these, and the others have no known cause. The V and J calls and clone size were taken over from that table, and D and trimming were inferred from the DNA. The sample table records about 190,000 clones; 88% of these occur just once. The ten top clones hold around 1.7% of the sample.

Sequenced input: peripheral blood. Recombination linked TRBV4-3 to TRBJ1-2; a confident D gene designation cannot be given. The sequence derives from a man aged 18 to 29 with active or convalescent COVID-19. The sequence in DNA is TGCGCCAGCAGCCAAGATTTTGACATACCGAACTATGGCTACACCTTC. The resulting protein is CASSQDFDIPNYGYTF.